These 27 T cell receptor beta chains share one sample of origin, sequenced in a study of cytomegalovirus exposure and HLA in healthy donors. PCR amplification relied on 60 Vbeta primers (plus 13 Jbeta primers). TCRdb's copy holds only in-frame clones and misses some; the assay was immunoSEQ multiplex PCR. The listing contains some 150,000 clones. The sample was PBMCs. The receptor source for this set is a man in his forties in good health and CMV-seronegative.

The rearrangement links TRBV15 to TRBJ2-7, with D perhaps matching TRBD1 (6 bases). Germline CDR1 is LNHNV and CDR2 is YYDKDF (reference sequence). Trimming removed 0 bases at V and 5 bases at J, with 14 bases between. The CDR3 is 15 amino acids. The CDR3 region is CATSRDRTVTNEQYF. CDR3 bases: TGTGCCACCAGCAGAGATCGGACAGTCACCAACGAGCAGTACTTC.

The chain links TRBV15 to TRBJ1-2; a possible D gene is TRBD1 (5 bases). Trimming cost V 5 bases and J 2 bases, with 6 bases left between them. The CDR3 totals 12 residues. CDR1 and CDR2 (germline): LNHNV, YYDKDF (reference sequence). In DNA form, the CDR3 reads TGTGCCACCAGCCACAGGAACTATGGCTACACCTTC. Translated, it gives CATSHRNYGYTF.

V and J are TRBV5-4 and TRBJ1-6; D may be TRBD1 (5 bases). The germline gives CDR1 SGHNT, CDR2 YYREEE (reference sequence). Trimming pared 5 bases from V and 7 bases from J, leaving 13 bases between. This CDR3 contains 14 residues. The CDR3 loop reads CASSVGQGNSPLHF. The CDR3 DNA is TGTGCCAGCAGTGTGGGGCAGGGAAATTCACCCCTCCACTTT. The full variable domain, rest sourced from reference TRBV5-4 and TRBJ1-6, is ETGVTQSPTHLIKTRGQQVTLRCSSQSGHNTVSWYQQALGQGPQFIFQYYREEENGRGNFPPRFSGLQFPNYSSELNVNALELDDSALYLCASSVGQGNSPLHFGNGTRLTVT.

V usage is TRBV21-1 and J usage is TRBJ2-7; TRBD2 reflects the table's D call only, with no check against the DNA. TRBV21-1 is an annotated pseudogene. This CDR3 region has 19 residues. In DNA form, the CDR3 reads TGTGCCAGCAGCAAATCTGGCCTAGCGGGGGCGTCCAACTCCTACGAGCAGTACTTC. It specifies CASSKSGLAGASNSYEQYF.

The CDR3: CASSEFRGNGEQYF. For the CDR3, the DNA is TGTGCCAGCAGTGAATTTCGCGGTAATGGAGAGCAGTACTTC. This chain connects TRBV6-1 to TRBJ2-7; no definite D call. V was pared by 2 bases and J by 7 bases, with 15 bases between. CDR1 is MNHNS and CDR2 is SASEGT in the germline V gene. CDR3 length: 14 amino acids.

The V and J genes are TRBV4-2 and TRBJ1-5; 8 bases match TRBD1. V lost 1 base, J lost 5 bases, and 10 bases stayed unmatched. Germline CDR1 LGHNA, CDR2 YNFKEQ. The CDR3 runs 17 residues. The CDR3 nucleotides read TGTGCCAGCAGCCAAGGGACAGGGTCGGGAGGAGATCAGCCCCAGCATTTT. Its protein product is CASSQGTGSGGDQPQHF.

A note on this clone: The sample has other DNA sequences that encode this CDR3 too. The chain is built from TRBV9 and TRBJ1-1; D call uncertain. The CDR3 has 13 amino acids. The germline CDR1 and CDR2 sequences are SGDLS and YYNGEE. V was cut by 2 bases and J by 0 bases, with 5 bases left in between. DNA of the CDR3: TGTGCCAGCAGCGTTGACATGAACACTGAAGCTTTCTTT. Amino acid sequence: CASSVDMNTEAFF.

The CDR3 protein is CASSRTGSSYEQYF. The CDR3 coding sequence is TGTGCCAGCAGTAGAACAGGGAGCTCCTACGAGCAGTACTTC. The V gene is TRBV6-6, the J gene TRBJ2-7, with a tentative D call TRBD1 (6 bases). Germline V gene lookup returns CDR1 MNHNY and CDR2 SVGAGI (reference sequence). V was clipped by 5 bases and J by 0 bases, with 11 bases between them. The CDR3 loop spans 14 amino acids.

The V call is TRBV7-2, the J call TRBJ2-2; D remains unclear. In germline, CDR1 is SGHTA, CDR2 FQGNSA. Trimming left V 0 bases short and J 4 bases short, with 3 bases between. The CDR3 spans 13 residues. The CDR3 DNA sequence: TGTGCCAGCAGCTTAGCCGTCACCGGGGAGCTGTTTTTT. Protein: CASSLAVTGELFF.

The chain joins TRBV5-6 to TRBJ2-1; a weak D match, TRBD1 (6 bases). V gave up 3 bases and J gave up 5 bases, with 24 bases separating them. Looked up from germline, CDR1 is SGHDT and CDR2 is YYEEEE. The CDR3 is 18 amino acids. CDR3 protein: CASSSTLKTGFHDNEQFF. In DNA form, the CDR3 reads TGTGCCAGCAGCTCCACCTTAAAGACAGGATTTCATGACAATGAGCAGTTCTTC. Drawing the rest from reference TRBV5-6 and TRBJ2-1, the complete variable domain is DAGVTQSPTHLIKTRGQQVTLRCSPKSGHDTVSWYQQALGQGPQFIFQYYEEEERQRGNFPDRFSGHQFPNYSSELNVNALLLGDSALYLCASSSTLKTGFHDNEQFFGPGTRLTVL.

The chain combines TRBV6-6 with TRBJ1-1; 11 positions agree with TRBD1. The J segment lost 4 bases and the V segment lost 4 bases, leaving 2 bases of the junction unmatched. The CDR3 length is 14 residues. The V gene's germline CDR1 is MNHNY and CDR2 SVGAGI (reference sequence). CDR3: CASSSGTGGTEAFF. The CDR3, as DNA: TGTGCCAGCAGTTCCGGGACAGGGGGCACTGAAGCTTTCTTT.

The chain joins TRBV11-2 to TRBJ1-1; TRBD1 might be the D (6 bases). The V gene's germline CDR1 is SGHAT and CDR2 FQNNGV. Trimming cost V 1 base and J 4 bases, with 13 bases left between them. The CDR3 contains 15 residues. CDR3 protein: CASSLGRQGPTEAFF. Here the CDR3 DNA reads TGTGCCAGCAGCTTAGGCAGGCAGGGGCCCACTGAAGCTTTCTTT.

The chain links TRBV7-3 to TRBJ1-6; maybe TRBD1 (5 bases). The CDR3 is made up of 16 amino acids. From germline, CDR1 is SGHTA and CDR2 FQGTGA. The V end was cut by 2 bases, the J end by 0 bases, with 8 bases between. In DNA form, the CDR3 reads TGTGCCAGCAGCTTACGGGGGAGCTCCTATAATTCACCCCTCCACTTT. It translates to CASSLRGSSYNSPLHF.

V and J are TRBV15 and TRBJ2-2; tentatively, D is TRBD2 (6 bases). V gave up 6 bases and J gave up 5 bases, with 16 bases separating them. The CDR3 contains 15 residues. Germline CDR1 and CDR2: LNHNV and YYDKDF (reference sequence). CDR3 in DNA: TGTGCCACCAGTACTGCTAGCGATGAAACCGGGGAGCTGTTTTTT. Protein product: CATSTASDETGELFF.

The rearrangement links TRBV6-1 to TRBJ1-6; D unclear. CDR3 size: 17 residues. Trimming cost V 2 bases and J 2 bases, with 13 bases left between them. Germline V CDR1 and CDR2: MNHNS, SASEGT. CDR3 residues: CASSEFLQDTYNSPLHF. For the CDR3, the DNA is TGTGCCAGCAGTGAATTTCTGCAGGATACCTATAATTCACCCCTCCACTTT.

The chain uses TRBV28 and TRBJ2-5, with D possibly matching TRBD2 (5 bases). Trimming cost V 5 bases and J 5 bases, with 15 bases left between them. From germline, CDR1 is MDHEN and CDR2 SYDVKM. The CDR3 has 14 residues. The CDR3 DNA reads as TGTGCCAGCAGTCCTGCGGGCAGTTGGGAGACCCAGTACTTC. Protein product: CASSPAGSWETQYF.

The genes are TRBV27 and TRBJ2-5; possible D gene TRBD1, 5 bases. The germline V and J ends were trimmed by 2 bases and 2 bases, with 12 bases remaining between them. Looked up from germline, CDR1 is MNHEY and CDR2 is SMNVEV (reference sequence). The CDR3 loop spans 15 amino acids. In DNA, the CDR3 is TGTGCCAGCAGTTTACTGGCCAGGGTACAAGAGACCCAGTACTTC. This codes for CASSLLARVQETQYF.

The genes are TRBV7-2 and TRBJ1-3, with D maybe TRBD1 (6 bases). V was clipped by 1 base and J by 2 bases, with 12 bases between them. Germline-derived CDR1 and CDR2 are SGHTA and FQGNSA. The CDR3 has 16 residues. CDR3 region: CASSLGQVQAGNTIYF. The CDR3 nucleotides read TGTGCCAGCAGCTTAGGACAGGTACAAGCTGGAAACACCATATATTTT.

The chain couples TRBV5-1 to TRBJ2-3; possibly TRBD2 for D (5 bases). V lost 2 bases and J lost 0, with 13 bases in between. The CDR3 extends over 16 amino acids. In germline, CDR1 is SGHRS, CDR2 YFSETQ. CDR3 residues: CASSFGRERSTDTQYF. The CDR3 DNA follows: TGCGCCAGCAGCTTTGGAAGGGAGCGGAGCACAGATACGCAGTATTTT.

V usage is TRBV6-6 and J usage is TRBJ1-6, with 9 bases aligning to TRBD1. This CDR3 has 15 amino acids. Losses at the gene ends were 5 bases for V and 7 bases for J; bases not matched to a gene: 6. CDR1 MNHNY and CDR2 SVGAGI come from the germline V gene (reference sequence). DNA of the CDR3: TGTGCCAGCAGTCCCGGACAGGGGAGGAATTCACCCCTCCACTTT. This gives the protein CASSPGQGRNSPLHF.

The chain is built from TRBV4-2 and TRBJ2-3, with TRBD2 identical over 8 bases. The CDR3 loop spans 15 amino acids. Germline V gene sequence: CDR1 LGHNA, CDR2 YNFKEQ. Trimming took 6 bases from V and 3 from J; bases not matched to a gene: 8. The CDR3: CASRPGTSRTDTQYF. The CDR3 DNA reads as TGTGCCAGCAGGCCCGGGACTAGTCGAACAGATACGCAGTATTTT.

This sequence joins TRBV19 and TRBJ2-1; D is perhaps TRBD2 (6 bases). The CDR3 consists of 13 residues. The germline V gene has CDR1 LNHDA and CDR2 SQIVND (reference sequence). Trimming left V 5 bases short and J 10 bases short, with 15 bases between. As DNA, the CDR3 is TGTGCCAGTAGTCCTTGGGACTCTCGGGAGCAGTTCTTC. Translated: CASSPWDSREQFF.

This sequence joins TRBV7-8 and TRBJ2-7; TRBD1 agrees at 7 bases. The trim removed 3 bases at V and 4 bases at J, leaving 6 bases unmatched. CDR3 length equals 14 residues. Per the germline V gene, CDR1 is SGHVS and CDR2 is FQNEAQ. The CDR3 DNA reads TGTGCCAGCAGCTTGGAAAACAGGGGATACGAGCAGTACTTC. Translating gives CASSLENRGYEQYF.

The chain carries TRBV4-1 and TRBJ1-1, with D possibly TRBD1 on 6 matching bases. CDR3 length: 17 residues. The germline CDR1 and CDR2 sequences are MGHRA and YSYEKL. V gave up 2 bases and J gave up 4 bases, with 20 bases separating them. The CDR3 DNA reads TGCGCCAGCAGCCAACCTCCGGGGGGGTACAGGGCCACTGAAGCTTTCTTT. It encodes CASSQPPGGYRATEAFF.

J is TRBJ1-1 and V is TRBV18; 9 nucleotides line up with TRBD1. From germline, CDR1 is KGHSH and CDR2 LQKENI. The J segment lost 11 bases and the V segment lost 6 bases, leaving 4 bases of the junction unmatched. The CDR3 length is 11 residues. The CDR3 DNA reads as TGTGCCAGCTCGGGGACAGGGAAGGCTTTCTTT. The encoded protein is CASSGTGKAFF. The whole variable domain, filled in from reference TRBV18 and TRBJ1-1, reads NAGVMQNPRHLVRRRGQEARLRCSPMKGHSHVYWYRQLPEEGLKFMVYLQKENIIDESGMPKERFSAEFPKEGPSILRIQQVVRGDSAAYFCASSGTGKAFFGQGTRLTVV.

This chain connects TRBV19 to TRBJ1-6; D is possibly TRBD1 (5 bases). Per the germline V gene, CDR1 is LNHDA and CDR2 is SQIVND (reference sequence). The CDR3 extends over 16 amino acids. Between the trimmed V and J ends, which lost 4 bases and 5 bases, there was a span of 15 bases. CDR3 protein: CASSTQAQIDNSPLHF. CDR3 DNA sequence: TGTGCCAGTAGTACACAGGCACAGATCGATAATTCACCCCTCCACTTT. The full variable domain, with the rest looked up from reference TRBV19 and TRBJ1-6, is DGGITQSPKYLFRKEGQNVTLSCEQNLNHDAMYWYRQDPGQGLRLIYYSQIVNDFQKGDIAEGYSVSREKKESFPLTVTSAQKNPTAFYLCASSTQAQIDNSPLHFGNGTRLTVT.

This rearrangement joins TRBV7-2 to TRBJ1-5, with a possible D match to TRBD1 (6 bases). V was cut by 3 bases and J by 7 bases, with 13 bases left in between. Germline loops: CDR1 SGHTA, CDR2 FQGNSA. The CDR3 length is 14 residues. CDR3 bases: TGTGCCAGCAGCTTCATGGGGGCAGGGCAGCCCCAGCATTTT. Its translation is CASSFMGAGQPQHF.